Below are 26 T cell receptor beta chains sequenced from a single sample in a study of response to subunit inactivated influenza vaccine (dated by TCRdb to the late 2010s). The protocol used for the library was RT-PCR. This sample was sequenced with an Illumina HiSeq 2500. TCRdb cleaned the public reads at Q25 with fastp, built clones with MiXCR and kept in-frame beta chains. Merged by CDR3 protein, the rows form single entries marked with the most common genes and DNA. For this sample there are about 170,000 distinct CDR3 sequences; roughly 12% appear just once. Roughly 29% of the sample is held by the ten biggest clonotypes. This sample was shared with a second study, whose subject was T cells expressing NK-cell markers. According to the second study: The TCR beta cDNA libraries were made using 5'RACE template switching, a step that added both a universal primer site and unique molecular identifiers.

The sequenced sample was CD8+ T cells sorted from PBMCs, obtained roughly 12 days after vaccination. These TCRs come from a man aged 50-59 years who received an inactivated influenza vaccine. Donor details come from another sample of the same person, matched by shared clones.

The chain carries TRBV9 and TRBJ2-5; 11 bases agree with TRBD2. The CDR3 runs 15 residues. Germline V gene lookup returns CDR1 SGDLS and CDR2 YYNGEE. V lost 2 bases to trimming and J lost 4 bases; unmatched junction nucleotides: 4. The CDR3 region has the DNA TGTGCCAGCAGCGTTAGCGGGAGGGCCACAGAGACCCAGTACTTC. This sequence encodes CASSVSGRATETQYF.

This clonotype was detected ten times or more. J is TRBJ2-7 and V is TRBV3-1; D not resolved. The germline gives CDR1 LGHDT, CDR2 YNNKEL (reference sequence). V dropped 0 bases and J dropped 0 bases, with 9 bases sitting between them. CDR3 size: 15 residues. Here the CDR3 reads CASSQDGSPSYEQYF. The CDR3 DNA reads TGTGCCAGCAGCCAAGACGGATCCCCCTCCTACGAGCAGTACTTC.

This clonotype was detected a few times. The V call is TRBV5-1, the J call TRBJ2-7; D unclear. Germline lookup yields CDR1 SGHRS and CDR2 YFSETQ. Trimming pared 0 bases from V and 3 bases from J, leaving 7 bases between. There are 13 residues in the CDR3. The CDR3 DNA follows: TGCGCCAGCAGCTTGGACGAAGTCTACGAGCAGTACTTC. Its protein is CASSLDEVYEQYF.

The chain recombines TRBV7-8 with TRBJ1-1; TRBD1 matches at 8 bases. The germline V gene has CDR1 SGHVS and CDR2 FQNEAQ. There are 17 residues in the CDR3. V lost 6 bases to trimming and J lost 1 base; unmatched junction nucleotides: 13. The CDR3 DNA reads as TGTGCCAGCAGACCCTACAGGGGGAATGGGCGGAACACTGAAGCTTTCTTT. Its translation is CASRPYRGNGRNTEAFF.

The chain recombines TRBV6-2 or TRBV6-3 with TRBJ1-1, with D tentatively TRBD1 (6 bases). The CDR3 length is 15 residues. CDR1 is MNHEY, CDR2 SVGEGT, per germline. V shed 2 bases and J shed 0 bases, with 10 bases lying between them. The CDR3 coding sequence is TGTGCCAGCAGTTACACAGGGTCGATGAACACTGAAGCTTTCTTT. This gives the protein CASSYTGSMNTEAFF.

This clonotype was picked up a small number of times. CDR3 in DNA: TGCGCCAGCAGCCCTTTCCCGGGGCGGGGGGTAACAGATACGCAGTATTTT. Its translation: CASSPFPGRGVTDTQYF. The rearrangement uses TRBV4-3 and TRBJ2-3; 8 nucleotides align to TRBD2. The trim removed 4 bases at V and 3 bases at J, leaving 12 bases unmatched. The germline V gene has CDR1 LGHNA and CDR2 YSLEER. The CDR3 extends over 17 amino acids.

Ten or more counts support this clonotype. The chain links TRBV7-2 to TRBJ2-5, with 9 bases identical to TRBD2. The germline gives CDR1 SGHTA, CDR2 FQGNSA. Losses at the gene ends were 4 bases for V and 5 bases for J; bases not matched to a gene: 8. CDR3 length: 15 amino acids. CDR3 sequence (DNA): TGTGCCAGCAGCTACGTAGCGGGAGCACTTGAGACCCAGTACTTC. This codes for CASSYVAGALETQYF.

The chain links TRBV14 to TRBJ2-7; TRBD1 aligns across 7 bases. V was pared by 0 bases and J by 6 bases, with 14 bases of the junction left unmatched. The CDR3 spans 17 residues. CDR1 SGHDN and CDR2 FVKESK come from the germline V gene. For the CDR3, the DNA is TGTGCCAGCAGCCAAGATGGGGAAGGGGGCCCACTGGGCGAGCAGTACTTC. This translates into CASSQDGEGGPLGEQYF.

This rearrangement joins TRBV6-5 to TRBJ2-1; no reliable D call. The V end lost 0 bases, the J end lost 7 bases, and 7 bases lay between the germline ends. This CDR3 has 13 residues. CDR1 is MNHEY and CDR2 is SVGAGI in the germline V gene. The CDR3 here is CASSYSKTNEQFF. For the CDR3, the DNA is TGTGCCAGCAGTTACTCGAAAACTAATGAGCAGTTCTTC.

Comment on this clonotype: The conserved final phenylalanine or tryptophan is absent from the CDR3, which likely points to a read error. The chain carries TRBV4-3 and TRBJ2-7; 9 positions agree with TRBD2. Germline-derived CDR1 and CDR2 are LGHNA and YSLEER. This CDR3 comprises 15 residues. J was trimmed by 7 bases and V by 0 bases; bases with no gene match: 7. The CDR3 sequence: CASSQEPSGTGEQYS. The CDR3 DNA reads TGCGCCAGCAGCCAAGAACCTAGCGGGACGGGGGAGCAGTACTCC.

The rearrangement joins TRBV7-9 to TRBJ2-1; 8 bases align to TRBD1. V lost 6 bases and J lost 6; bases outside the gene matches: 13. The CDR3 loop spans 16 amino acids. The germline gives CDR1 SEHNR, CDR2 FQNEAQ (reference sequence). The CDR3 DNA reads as TGTGCCAGCAGTTCAAGCGGACAGGGTAAAACCAATGAGCAGTTCTTC. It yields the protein CASSSSGQGKTNEQFF.

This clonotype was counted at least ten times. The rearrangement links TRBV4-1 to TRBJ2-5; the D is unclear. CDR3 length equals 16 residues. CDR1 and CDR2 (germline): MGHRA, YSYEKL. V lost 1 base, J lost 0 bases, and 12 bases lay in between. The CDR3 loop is CASSQAELLYQETQYF. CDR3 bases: TGCGCCAGCAGCCAAGCAGAGCTGCTGTACCAAGAGACCCAGTACTTC.

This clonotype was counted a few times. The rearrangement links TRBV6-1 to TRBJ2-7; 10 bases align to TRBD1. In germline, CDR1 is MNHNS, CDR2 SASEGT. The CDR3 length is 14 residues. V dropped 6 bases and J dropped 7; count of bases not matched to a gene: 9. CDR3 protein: CASSRTGGTGEQYF. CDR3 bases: TGTGCCAGCAGCAGGACAGGGGGTACGGGGGAGCAGTACTTC.

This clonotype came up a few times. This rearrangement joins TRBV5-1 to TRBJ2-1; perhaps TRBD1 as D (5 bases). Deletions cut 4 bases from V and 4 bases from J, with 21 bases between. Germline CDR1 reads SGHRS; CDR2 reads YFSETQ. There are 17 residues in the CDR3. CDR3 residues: CASSLLEGKGVYNEQFF. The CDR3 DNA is TGCGCCAGCAGCCTCCTGGAAGGGAAAGGGGTATACAATGAGCAGTTCTTC.

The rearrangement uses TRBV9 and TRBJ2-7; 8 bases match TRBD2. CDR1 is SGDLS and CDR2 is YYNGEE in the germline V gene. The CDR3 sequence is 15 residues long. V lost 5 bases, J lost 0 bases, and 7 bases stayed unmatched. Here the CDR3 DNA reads TGTGCCAGCAGTCCTAGCGGGCGCAGCTCCTACGAGCAGTACTTC. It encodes CASSPSGRSSYEQYF.

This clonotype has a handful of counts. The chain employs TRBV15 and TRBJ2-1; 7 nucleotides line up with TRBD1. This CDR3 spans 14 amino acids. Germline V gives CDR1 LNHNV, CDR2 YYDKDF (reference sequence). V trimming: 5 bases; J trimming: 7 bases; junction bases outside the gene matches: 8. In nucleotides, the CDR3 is TGTGCCACCAGCGCGACAGGGAGTTGGAATGAGCAGTTCTTC. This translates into CATSATGSWNEQFF. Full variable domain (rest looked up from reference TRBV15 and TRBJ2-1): DAMVIQNPRYQVTQFGKPVTLSCSQTLNHNVMYWYQQKSSQAPKLLFHYYDKDFNNEADTPDNFQSRRPNTSFCFLDIRSPGLGDTAMYLCATSATGSWNEQFFGPGTRLTVL.

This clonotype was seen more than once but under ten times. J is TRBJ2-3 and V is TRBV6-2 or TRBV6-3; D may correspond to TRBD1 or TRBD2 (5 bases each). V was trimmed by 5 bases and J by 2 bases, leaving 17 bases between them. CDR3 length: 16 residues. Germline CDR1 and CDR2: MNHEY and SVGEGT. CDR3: CASSPPIRGLTDTQYF. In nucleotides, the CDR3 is TGTGCCAGCAGTCCGCCGATCCGGGGCCTCACAGATACGCAGTATTTT.

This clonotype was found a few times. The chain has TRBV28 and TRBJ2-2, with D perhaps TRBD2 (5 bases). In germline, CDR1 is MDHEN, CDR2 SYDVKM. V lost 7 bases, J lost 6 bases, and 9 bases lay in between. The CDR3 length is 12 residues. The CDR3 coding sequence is TGTGCCAGCACCTACGGGGCCGGGGAGCTGTTTTTT. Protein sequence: CASTYGAGELFF. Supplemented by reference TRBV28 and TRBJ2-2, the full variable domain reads DVKVTQSSRYLVKRTGEKVFLECVQDMDHENMFWYRQDPGLGLRLIYFSYDVKMKEKGDIPEGYSVSREKKERFSLILESASTNQTSMYLCASTYGAGELFFGEGSRLTVL.

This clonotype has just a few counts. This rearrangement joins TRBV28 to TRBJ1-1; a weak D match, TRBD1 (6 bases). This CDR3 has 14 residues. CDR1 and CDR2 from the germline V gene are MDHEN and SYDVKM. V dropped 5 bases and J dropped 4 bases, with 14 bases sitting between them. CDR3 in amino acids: CASSETGHITEAFF. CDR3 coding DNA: TGTGCCAGCAGTGAGACAGGACACATCACTGAAGCTTTCTTT.

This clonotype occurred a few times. The CDR3 DNA follows: TGTGCCAGCAGCGTTCGCGGTTGGGGGGGCAATGAGCAGTTCTTC. Translation: CASSVRGWGGNEQFF. V is TRBV9 and J is TRBJ2-1, with TRBD2 identical over 7 bases. V lost 2 bases, J lost 6 bases, and 8 bases stayed unmatched. CDR1 and CDR2 from the germline V gene are SGDLS and YYNGEE. This CDR3 contains 15 residues.

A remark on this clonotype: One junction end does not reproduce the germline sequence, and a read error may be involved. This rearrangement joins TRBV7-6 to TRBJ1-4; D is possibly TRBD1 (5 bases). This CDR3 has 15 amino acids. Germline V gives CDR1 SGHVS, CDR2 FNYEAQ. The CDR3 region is CGSSFTGPPNEKLFF. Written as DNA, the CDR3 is TGTGGCAGCAGCTTCACGGGGCCGCCTAATGAAAAACTGTTTTTT.

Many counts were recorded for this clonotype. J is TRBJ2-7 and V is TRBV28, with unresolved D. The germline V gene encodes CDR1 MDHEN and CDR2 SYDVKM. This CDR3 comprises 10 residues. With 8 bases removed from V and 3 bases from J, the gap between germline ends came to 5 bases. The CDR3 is CASGGYEQYF. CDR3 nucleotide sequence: TGTGCCAGCGGTGGCTACGAGCAGTACTTC.

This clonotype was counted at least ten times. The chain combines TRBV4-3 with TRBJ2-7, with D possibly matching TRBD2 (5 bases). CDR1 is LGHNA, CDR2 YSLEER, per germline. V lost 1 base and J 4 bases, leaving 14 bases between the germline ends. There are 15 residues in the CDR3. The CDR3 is CASSQALTRGYEQYF. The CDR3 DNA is TGCGCCAGCAGCCAAGCTCTCACCCGAGGGTACGAGCAGTACTTC.

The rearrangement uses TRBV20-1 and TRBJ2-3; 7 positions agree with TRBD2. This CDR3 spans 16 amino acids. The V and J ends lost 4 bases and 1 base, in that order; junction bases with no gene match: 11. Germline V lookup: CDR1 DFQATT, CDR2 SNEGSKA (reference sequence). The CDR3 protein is CSATDLWTSGTDTQYF. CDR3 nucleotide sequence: TGCAGTGCTACCGACCTTTGGACTAGTGGCACAGATACGCAGTATTTT.

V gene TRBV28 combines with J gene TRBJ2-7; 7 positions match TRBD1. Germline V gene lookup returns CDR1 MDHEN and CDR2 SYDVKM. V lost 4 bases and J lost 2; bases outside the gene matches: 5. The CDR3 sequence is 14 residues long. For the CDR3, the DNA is TGTGCCAGCAGTTACCCGGGACAGACCTACGAGCAGTACTTC. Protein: CASSYPGQTYEQYF.

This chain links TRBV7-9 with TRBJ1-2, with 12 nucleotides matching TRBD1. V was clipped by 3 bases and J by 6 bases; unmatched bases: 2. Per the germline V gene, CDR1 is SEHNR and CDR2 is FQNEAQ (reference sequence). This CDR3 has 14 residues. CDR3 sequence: CASSLGQGADGYTF. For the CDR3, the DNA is TGTGCCAGCAGCTTGGGACAGGGGGCTGATGGCTACACCTTC. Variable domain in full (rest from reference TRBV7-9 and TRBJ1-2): DTGVSQNPRHKITKRGQNVTFRCDPISEHNRLYWYRQTLGQGPEFLTYFQNEAQLEKSRLLSDRFSAERPKGSFSTLEIQRTEQGDSAMYLCASSLGQGADGYTFGSGTRLTVV.